Shown below are 15 T cell receptor beta chains from a single sample sequenced in a study of blood T cell repertoires in COVID-19. Assay: immunoSEQ multiplex PCR; the TCRdb copy retains only in-frame clones and omits some. The data contain 250,000 or so clones, about 85% of them singletons. What was sequenced was PBMCs or T cells enriched from blood (not recorded which). Receptors were obtained from a man younger than 40 who had recovered from COVID-19.

This chain connects TRBV6-5 to TRBJ1-3; the D gene is possibly TRBD1 (6 bases). The CDR3 length is 15 residues. Germline V gives CDR1 MNHEY, CDR2 SVGAGI. V dropped 5 bases and J dropped 0 bases, with 11 bases sitting between them. The CDR3 DNA follows: TGTGCCAGCAGTCTGGGACATTTCTCTGGAAACACCATATATTTT. It is translated as CASSLGHFSGNTIYF.

In this sample, this clone turned up a few times. The J gene is TRBJ1-2, the V gene TRBV27, with 8 bases aligning to TRBD1. This CDR3 has 16 residues. Losses at the gene ends were 6 bases for V and 7 bases for J; bases not matched to a gene: 16. Germline CDR1 is MNHEY and CDR2 is SMNVEV (reference sequence). CDR3 amino acids: CASSLSPWTGRGGYTF. The CDR3 bases are TGTGCCAGCAGCCTTAGTCCCTGGACAGGGAGGGGTGGCTACACCTTC.

This clone has only one observation. V usage is TRBV29-1 and J usage is TRBJ1-1; a possible D gene is TRBD1 (6 bases). V was cut by 5 bases and J by 1 base, with 11 bases left in between. CDR1 is SQVTM, CDR2 ANQGSEA, per germline. The CDR3 totals 13 residues. CDR3: CSVRTGQNTEAFF. In DNA, the CDR3 is TGCAGCGTTCGTACAGGGCAGAACACTGAAGCTTTCTTT. Complete variable domain (other parts from reference TRBV29-1 and TRBJ1-1): SAVISQKPSRDICQRGTSLTIQCQVDSQVTMMFWYRQQPGQSLTLIATANQGSEATYESGFVIDKFPISRPNLTFSTLTVSNMSPEDSSIYLCSVRTGQNTEAFFGQGTRLTVV.

The rearrangement uses TRBV27 and TRBJ1-4; D is undetermined. The V and J ends lost 3 bases and 8 bases respectively, with 16 bases between them. CDR1 is MNHEY and CDR2 is SMNVEV in the germline V gene (reference sequence). The CDR3 is 15 residues long. CDR3 amino acids: CASSFSGAYFEKLFF. The CDR3 DNA reads as TGTGCCAGCAGTTTCTCAGGTGCCTACTTCGAAAAACTGTTTTTT.

The rearrangement joins TRBV2 to TRBJ2-7; 8 positions agree with TRBD1. CDR1 is SNHLY and CDR2 is FYNNEI in the germline V gene. V dropped 5 bases and J dropped 1; count of bases not matched to a gene: 10. This CDR3 has 16 amino acids. The CDR3 loop reads CASSSPGRTGSYEQYF. DNA of the CDR3: TGTGCCAGCAGTTCCCCGGGGAGGACAGGGTCCTACGAGCAGTACTTC.

The chain recombines TRBV14 with TRBJ1-6, with TRBD1 matching 7 bases. With V trimmed by 4 bases and J by 9 bases, 9 bases remained unmatched. Germline CDR1 is SGHDN and CDR2 is FVKESK. This CDR3 is built from 15 residues. CDR3 nucleotides: TGTGCCAGCAGCCGAACAGGGGCCAAGAGTTCACCCCTCCACTTT. Translating it yields CASSRTGAKSSPLHF.

The chain combines TRBV7-6 with TRBJ1-3, with D tentatively TRBD1 (5 bases). Trimming shortened V by 5 bases and J by 2 bases, and 13 bases separated the two germline ends. The CDR3 is 15 residues long. The germline V gene has CDR1 SGHVS and CDR2 FNYEAQ. CDR3 DNA sequence: TGTGCCAGCAGCCTGTCGGGGGTCCCTGGAAACACCATATATTTT. This gives the protein CASSLSGVPGNTIYF.

The rearrangement joins TRBV6-5 to TRBJ1-5; 8 nucleotides align to TRBD1. The V gene end was trimmed by 5 bases and the J gene end by 7 bases; junction bases not matched to a gene: 7. The CDR3 loop spans 14 amino acids. Germline-derived CDR1 and CDR2 are MNHEY and SVGAGI. CDR3 DNA sequence: TGTGCCAGCAGTCTACAGGGGGGGGGCCAGCCCCAGCATTTT. Its protein is CASSLQGGGQPQHF.

The chain links TRBV6-2 or TRBV6-3 to TRBJ1-1, with TRBD1 as a possible D gene (5 bases). This CDR3 region has 18 residues. Germline V CDR1 and CDR2: MNHEY, SVGEGT. Deletions cut 0 bases from V and 3 bases from J, with 20 bases between. CDR3 DNA sequence: TGTGCCAGCAGTTACTCGATTTCGGGGGGAGGTGGAGACACTGAAGCTTTCTTT. Amino acids: CASSYSISGGGGDTEAFF.

J is TRBJ1-2 and V is TRBV28; D is unresolved. The CDR3 has 16 residues. Germline CDR1 and CDR2: MDHEN and SYDVKM. Trimming took off 5 bases at V and 2 bases at J, with 18 bases between the two ends. CDR3 coding DNA: TGTGCCAGCAGTCCTCTTTCTGGCAGCGTCAACTATGGCTACACCTTC. Its protein is CASSPLSGSVNYGYTF.

Ten or more counts support this clone. V usage is TRBV2 and J usage is TRBJ2-3; no definite D call. The CDR3 extends over 14 amino acids. CDR1 and CDR2 from the germline V gene are SNHLY and FYNNEI. Trimming took 7 bases from V and 5 from J, leaving 16 bases between them. The CDR3 bases are TGTGCCAGCATCGGTATCGTGGTGGTAGATACGCAGTATTTT. It translates to CASIGIVVVDTQYF.

This clone was seen a single time. This sequence joins TRBV6-1 and TRBJ1-6; tentative D call: TRBD1 (6 bases). CDR3 length: 16 residues. The V end lost 3 bases, the J end lost 0 bases, and 9 bases lay between the germline ends. Germline V gene lookup returns CDR1 MNHNS and CDR2 SASEGT. CDR3 nucleotide sequence: TGTGCCAGCAGTGAGGACAGTTTCTCCTATAATTCACCCCTCCACTTT. Protein: CASSEDSFSYNSPLHF.

This CDR3 reads CASSPDRSSGNTIYF. CDR3 bases: TGTGCCAGCTCACCAGACAGATCATCTGGAAACACCATATATTTT. The chain combines TRBV18 with TRBJ1-3; the D gene is possibly TRBD1 (5 bases). This CDR3 has 15 residues. Trimming shortened V by 2 bases and J by 1 base, and 9 bases separated the two germline ends. Germline V gene lookup returns CDR1 KGHSH and CDR2 LQKENI.

This chain links TRBV18 with TRBJ1-1; D perhaps matches TRBD1 (6 bases). Trimming left V 3 bases short and J 3 bases short, with 8 bases between. The length of the CDR3 is 13 residues. CDR1 KGHSH and CDR2 LQKENI come from the germline V gene. CDR3 sequence: CASSPGHYTEAFF. The CDR3 DNA sequence: TGTGCCAGCTCACCGGGACATTACACTGAAGCTTTCTTT.

This clone was detected once. The rearrangement joins TRBV14 to TRBJ2-4, with 7 nucleotides matching TRBD2. CDR1 and CDR2 from the germline V gene are SGHDN and FVKESK. The CDR3 runs 14 residues. Germline trimming cut 1 base from V and 4 bases from J; bases unmatched to any gene: 1. Here the CDR3 DNA reads TGTGCCAGCAGCCAAGCCGGGGGGAAAAACATTCAGTACTTC. The encoded protein is CASSQAGGKNIQYF.